Each of the 27 T cell receptor beta chains below was sequenced from the same sample in a study of T cells in Graves' hyperthyroidism and ophthalmopathy. Using RNA transcripts as the source, TCR beta CDR3 regions were amplified. TCR CDR3 underwent first-round RT-PCR with the HTBI primer set. TCRdb re-called the multiplex PCR reads through MiXCR, storing one row per CDR3 protein. The data show hundreds of thousands of distinct CDR3 sequences, with roughly 46% seen just once and 6.5% to 9% held by the top ten. The sequenced sample consisted of peripheral blood or thyroid tissue (not recorded which). Receptors were obtained from an adult man with Graves' disease, either hyperthyroidism or ophthalmopathy (not recorded which).

This CDR3 reads CASSRGQGGVGGYTF. DNA of the CDR3: TGTGCCAGCAGCCGAGGACAGGGAGGTGTTGGTGGCTACACCTTC. The chain carries TRBV7-8 and TRBJ1-2, with 8 bases fitting TRBD1. Germline CDR1 and CDR2: SGHVS and FQNEAQ. This CDR3 has 15 amino acids. V was clipped by 5 bases and J by 7 bases; unmatched bases: 12. Full variable domain (rest looked up from reference TRBV7-8 and TRBJ1-2): GAGVSQSPRYKVAKRGQDVALRCDPISGHVSLFWYQQALGQGPEFLTYFQNEAQLDKSGLPSDRFFAERPEGSVSTLKIQRTQQEDSAVYLCASSRGQGGVGGYTFGSGTRLTVV.

This clonotype was recorded only once. J is TRBJ2-5 and V is TRBV24-1; D is unresolved. CDR3 length: 12 amino acids. Trimming left V 4 bases short and J 7 bases short, with 9 bases between. Germline V gene sequence: CDR1 KGHDR, CDR2 SFDVKD. The CDR3 is CATSEEFGTQYF. The CDR3 DNA reads TGTGCCACCAGTGAGGAGTTTGGGACCCAGTACTTC.

This chain links TRBV10-1 with TRBJ2-3; D is unclear. In germline, CDR1 is WNHNN, CDR2 SYGVQD (reference sequence). The CDR3 length is 13 residues. V lost 4 bases to trimming and J lost 0 bases, with 5 bases between them. CDR3 loop: CASSGDSTDTQYF. The CDR3 region has the DNA TGCGCCAGCAGTGGAGACAGCACAGATACGCAGTATTTT.

There are a few counts of this clonotype. V is TRBV6-1 and J is TRBJ2-7; D may be TRBD2 (5 bases). Germline V gives CDR1 MNHNS, CDR2 SASEGT. The V gene lost 3 bases and the J gene lost 0 bases, with 9 bases spanning the gap. This CDR3 is 14 amino acids long. The DNA for the CDR3 is TGTGCCAGCAGTGACAGGACTTTCTCCTACGAGCAGTACTTC. This gives the protein CASSDRTFSYEQYF.

There are many counts of this clonotype. This chain links TRBV29-1 with TRBJ1-2, with 8 bases aligning to TRBD1. Germline V CDR1 and CDR2: SQVTM, ANQGSEA. This CDR3 region has 12 residues. Germline trimming cut 2 bases from V and 5 bases from J; bases unmatched to any gene: 1. The CDR3 sequence: CSVEQGAYGYTF. In DNA form, the CDR3 reads TGCAGCGTTGAACAGGGGGCATATGGCTACACCTTC.

This chain connects TRBV7-9 to TRBJ2-7; 13 bases fit TRBD2. The V gene's germline CDR1 is SEHNR and CDR2 FQNEAQ (reference sequence). CDR3 length: 14 residues. V shed 6 bases, J shed 2 bases, and the junction held 1 base outside the gene matches. DNA of the CDR3: TGTGCCAGCAGGACTAGCGGGAGGCCCTACGAGCAGTACTTC. Translated: CASRTSGRPYEQYF.

In this sample, this clonotype turned up a few times. The chain uses TRBV5-1 and TRBJ1-1, with D possibly being TRBD1 (5 bases). Trimming removed 4 bases from V and 0 bases from J, with 19 bases in between. The germline gives CDR1 SGHRS, CDR2 YFSETQ. The CDR3 runs 17 residues. CDR3 coding DNA: TGCGCCAGCAGCGGCGGGACCGCGGCCACCATGAACACTGAAGCTTTCTTT. Translating it yields CASSGGTAATMNTEAFF.

In this sample, this clonotype turned up a few times. The rearrangement joins TRBV5-1 to TRBJ2-5; unclear D gene. Germline assignment: CDR1 SGHRS and CDR2 YFSETQ. V dropped 0 bases and J dropped 2 bases, with 11 bases sitting between them. The CDR3 consists of 15 residues. Here the CDR3 reads CASSLALGKQETQYF. CDR3 nucleotide sequence: TGCGCCAGCAGCTTGGCGTTGGGGAAACAAGAGACCCAGTACTTC.

This clonotype was recorded only once. The DNA of the CDR3 is TGCGCCAGCAGTGACTGGGGCAGCAATCAGCCCCAGCATTTT. It is translated as CASSDWGSNQPQHF. The chain links TRBV10-2 to TRBJ1-5; a possible D gene is TRBD1 (5 bases). The V and J ends lost 3 bases and 1 base respectively, with 7 bases between them. CDR1 and CDR2 (germline): WSHSY, SAAADI. The CDR3 has 14 residues.

This clonotype was detected a few times. The V gene is TRBV20-1, the J gene TRBJ1-5; 8 bases agree with TRBD1. CDR1 is DFQATT and CDR2 is SNEGSKA in the germline V gene (reference sequence). CDR3 size: 13 residues. The V segment lost 5 bases and the J segment 7 bases; nucleotides outside the gene matches: 7. The CDR3, as DNA: TGCAGTGCTTCGGACAGGGTTGAGCAGCCCCAGCATTTT. Residues: CSASDRVEQPQHF.

The chain recombines TRBV7-2 with TRBJ1-1, with a weak D call TRBD1 (6 bases). Between the trimmed V and J ends, which lost 3 bases and 2 bases, there was a span of 16 bases. The CDR3 is 16 amino acids. Germline CDR1 SGHTA, CDR2 FQGNSA. The CDR3 is CASSFRGGGINTEAFF. The CDR3 DNA reads as TGTGCCAGCAGCTTTCGGGGGGGCGGGATAAACACTGAAGCTTTCTTT.

This clonotype showed up just a few times. In nucleotides, the CDR3 is TGTGCCAGCAGCGGCCGGGACAGGGACGAGCAGTACTTC. Its translation: CASSGRDRDEQYF. V gene TRBV5-4 combines with J gene TRBJ2-7; the match to TRBD1 covers 9 bases. J gave up 5 bases and V 4 bases, and 4 bases lay outside the gene matches. The CDR3 loop spans 13 amino acids. Germline V CDR1 and CDR2: SGHNT, YYREEE (reference sequence).

A word on this clonotype: A much larger clonotype is one base distant, so this may be a read error. The gene calls are TRBV7-6 and TRBJ1-2, with D unresolved. The germline gives CDR1 SGHVS, CDR2 FNYEAQ. This CDR3 comprises 14 residues. The CDR3 DNA follows: TGTGCCAGCAGCTTAGTGGCTATAAACTATGACTACACCTTC. Translation gives CASSLVAINYDYTF.

This clonotype was observed a few times. V is TRBV10-3 and J is TRBJ1-1; D is possibly TRBD1 (6 bases). V was trimmed by 10 bases and J by 4 bases, leaving 16 bases between them. In germline, CDR1 is ENHRY, CDR2 SYGVKD. There are 13 residues in the CDR3. DNA for the CDR3: TGTGCCACTTATAATCAGGGGACCACTGAAGCTTTCTTT. Protein product: CATYNQGTTEAFF.

The V and J genes are TRBV5-1 and TRBJ1-3; perhaps TRBD1 as D (6 bases). Per the germline V gene, CDR1 is SGHRS and CDR2 is YFSETQ. Between the trimmed V and J ends, which lost 0 bases and 4 bases, there was a span of 11 bases. This CDR3 is 15 amino acids long. CDR3 sequence: CASSLEGGRGNTIYF. As DNA, the CDR3 is TGCGCCAGCAGCTTGGAAGGGGGAAGGGGAAACACCATATATTTT.

This clonotype was detected a few times. The chain couples TRBV6-6 to TRBJ1-1; weak D call: TRBD1 (5 bases). Germline CDR1 and CDR2: MNHNY and SVGAGI (reference sequence). V gave up 5 bases and J gave up 3 bases, with 16 bases separating them. The CDR3 covers 15 residues. The CDR3 DNA reads TGTGCCAGCAGTGAAAGGGGTTATTGGGACACTGAAGCTTTCTTT. This sequence encodes CASSERGYWDTEAFF.

This clonotype was found once. This may stem from a read error, because a much larger clone lies one nucleotide away. This chain uses TRBV19 with TRBJ1-1; D is unclear. CDR1 LNHDA and CDR2 SQIVND come from the germline V gene (reference sequence). CDR3 length equals 13 residues. Trimming pared 3 bases from V and 0 bases from J, leaving 5 bases between. CDR3 region: CASSISLNTEAFF. Here the CDR3 DNA reads TGTGCCAGTAGTATCTCCTTGAACACTGAAGCTTTCTTT.

The chain links TRBV12-3 or TRBV12-4 to TRBJ2-7; TRBD1 matches at 10 bases. V dropped 3 bases and J dropped 11; count of bases not matched to a gene: 7. The CDR3 spans 13 residues. The CDR3 reads CASSLGQGPREYF. CDR3 DNA sequence: TGTGCCAGCAGTTTGGGACAGGGGCCAAGGGAGTACTTC.

This clonotype has a handful of counts. V is TRBV7-8 and J is TRBJ1-4; possibly TRBD1 for D (5 bases). Trimming cost V 6 bases and J 0 bases, with 14 bases left between them. Germline assignment: CDR1 SGHVS and CDR2 FQNEAQ. The CDR3 runs 16 residues. Here the CDR3 reads CASSRVGGATNEKLFF. The CDR3 DNA sequence: TGTGCCAGCAGTAGAGTGGGGGGTGCAACTAATGAAAAACTGTTTTTT.

The chain is built from TRBV5-1 and TRBJ1-2; no clear D. Trimming shortened V by 0 bases and J by 3 bases, and 9 bases separated the two germline ends. CDR3 size: 14 residues. Germline CDR1 reads SGHRS; CDR2 reads YFSETQ. CDR3 DNA sequence: TGCGCCAGCAGCTTGGAGAACACCTACTATGGCTACACCTTC. This encodes CASSLENTYYGYTF.

The J gene is TRBJ1-5, the V gene TRBV7-9; D is possibly TRBD1 (5 bases). V was shortened by 8 bases and J by 0 bases, with 11 bases between the two germline ends. Germline CDR1 is SEHNR and CDR2 is FQNEAQ (reference sequence). The CDR3 covers 14 residues. DNA of the CDR3: TGTGCCAGCGCAGGGATTTATAGCAATCAGCCCCAGCATTTT. As protein: CASAGIYSNQPQHF.

The rearrangement uses TRBV11-2 and TRBJ1-1; perhaps TRBD1 as D (5 bases). The germline V gene encodes CDR1 SGHAT and CDR2 FQNNGV. This CDR3 comprises 15 residues. The V end lost 5 bases, the J end lost 4 bases, and 17 bases lay between the germline ends. CDR3 amino acids: CASSHPEGFSTEAFF. Here the CDR3 DNA reads TGTGCCAGCAGCCATCCAGAGGGGTTCAGCACTGAAGCTTTCTTT.

At least ten counts were recorded for this clonotype. The chain combines TRBV7-2 with TRBJ1-5; possible D gene TRBD1, 6 bases. The length of the CDR3 is 12 residues. Germline V gives CDR1 SGHTA, CDR2 FQGNSA. The V end lost 4 bases, the J end lost 5 bases, and 6 bases lay between the germline ends. CDR3 nucleotide sequence: TGTGCCAGCAGCTGGACAGATCAGCCCCAGCATTTT. This gives the protein CASSWTDQPQHF. The full variable domain, with the rest looked up from reference TRBV7-2 and TRBJ1-5, is GAGVSQSPSNKVTEKGKDVELRCDPISGHTALYWYRQSLGQGLEFLIYFQGNSAPDKSGLPSDRFSAERTGGSVSTLTIQRTQQEDSAVYLCASSWTDQPQHFGDGTRLSIL.

This clonotype was observed a handful of times. J is TRBJ1-5 and V is TRBV19; the match to TRBD1 covers 9 bases. The CDR3 extends over 14 amino acids. Trimming took 7 bases from V and 4 from J; bases not matched to a gene: 5. Germline V lookup: CDR1 LNHDA, CDR2 SQIVND (reference sequence). CDR3: CASTLTGGNQPQHF. In nucleotides, the CDR3 is TGTGCCAGTACCCTGACAGGGGGGAATCAGCCCCAGCATTTT.

This clonotype has ten or more counts. J is TRBJ1-1 and V is TRBV20-1, with 9 bases identical to TRBD1. Germline values: CDR1 DFQATT, CDR2 SNEGSKA (reference sequence). J was trimmed by 4 bases and V by 6 bases; bases with no gene match: 3. The CDR3 runs 12 residues. CDR3 sequence reads: CSAKTGGTEAFF. The DNA of the CDR3 is TGCAGTGCCAAGACAGGGGGCACTGAAGCTTTCTTT.

The chain combines TRBV6-5 with TRBJ1-5; D possibly corresponds to TRBD1 (6 bases). CDR3 length: 15 amino acids. CDR1 and CDR2 (germline): MNHEY, SVGAGI. V was cut by 5 bases and J by 0 bases, with 11 bases left in between. The CDR3 coding sequence is TGTGCCAGCAGTGGGGACACGTATAGCAATCAGCCCCAGCATTTT. It yields the protein CASSGDTYSNQPQHF.

This chain connects TRBV10-3 to TRBJ1-6, with D maybe TRBD1 (6 bases). The CDR3 has 13 residues. The ends were cut back, 11 bases at V and 6 bases at J, with 14 bases in the middle. CDR1 and CDR2 (germline): ENHRY, SYGVKD. DNA for the CDR3: TGTGCCGGCAGTTTAGGGGGTAATTCACCCCTCCACTTT. This translates into CAGSLGGNSPLHF.